These 10 T cell receptor beta chains were sequenced from one sample in a study of T cells in Graves' hyperthyroidism and ophthalmopathy. Amplified regions were TCR beta CDR3 sequences from RNA transcripts. Using the HTBI primer set, a first-round RT-PCR was run on the TCR CDR3. TCRdb analysed the multiplex PCR reads with MiXCR anew, one entry per CDR3 protein. This table holds roughly 500,000 distinct CDR3 sequences, more than 15% found once. The specimen sequenced was blood. The receptors stem from a woman in her 30s with Graves' ophthalmopathy.

In its sample, this clonotype was seen once. The rearrangement uses TRBV14 and TRBJ2-1; 7 bases line up with TRBD2. V lost 1 base and J lost 3; bases outside the gene matches: 6. This CDR3 comprises 16 residues. CDR1 is SGHDN and CDR2 is FVKESK in the germline V gene. The CDR3, as DNA: TGTGCCAGCAGCCAAGCGGCTAGCGGAGACTACAATGAGCAGTTCTTC. Protein product: CASSQAASGDYNEQFF.

This clonotype was detected many times. The chain carries TRBV15 and TRBJ1-1; a weak D match, TRBD1 (5 bases). The germline CDR1 and CDR2 sequences are LNHNV and YYDKDF (reference sequence). Trimming removed 3 bases at V and 4 bases at J, with 18 bases between. The CDR3 consists of 16 residues. The CDR3: CATSRGEGRGGTEAFF. The CDR3 nucleotides are TGTGCCACCAGCAGGGGAGAGGGTCGGGGCGGCACTGAAGCTTTCTTT.

In its sample, this clonotype was seen a few times. In nucleotides, the CDR3 is TGTGCCAGCAGTTACCCGCCCGGAGGAGGAAACACTGAAGCTTTCTTT. Its translation is CASSYPPGGGNTEAFF. The chain links TRBV6-6 to TRBJ1-1; D is uncertain. Germline loops: CDR1 MNHNY, CDR2 SVGAGI (reference sequence). Trimming removed 2 bases from V and 2 bases from J, with 15 bases in between. The CDR3 totals 16 residues.

This clonotype is medium-sized. The chain links TRBV3-1 to TRBJ2-1, with D possibly being TRBD2 (6 bases). V was clipped by 4 bases and J by 5 bases, with 15 bases between them. The CDR3 totals 15 residues. The germline V gene has CDR1 LGHDT and CDR2 YNNKEL (reference sequence). The CDR3 DNA reads TGTGCCAGCAGCCCCCGACTAGATAATAACAATGAGCAGTTCTTC. Protein product: CASSPRLDNNNEQFF.

This sequence joins TRBV12-3 or TRBV12-4 and TRBJ2-7; 12 bases line up with TRBD2. The J segment lost 0 bases and the V segment lost 6 bases, leaving 15 bases of the junction unmatched. The CDR3 is made up of 19 amino acids. CDR3 DNA: TGTGCCAGCAGCCCTTCTAGACTAGCGGGAGTCCCTAGCTCCTACGAGCAGTACTTC. Its protein is CASSPSRLAGVPSSYEQYF.

The chain couples TRBV19 to TRBJ2-3; a possible D gene is TRBD1 (6 bases). Germline V gene data show CDR1 as LNHDA and CDR2 as SQIVND (reference sequence). CDR3 size: 16 residues. The germline V and J ends were trimmed by 5 bases and 1 base, with 16 bases remaining between them. The CDR3, as DNA: TGTGCCAGTAGTTCGCCCCGGGACAAAGGCACAGATACGCAGTATTTT. Protein: CASSSPRDKGTDTQYF.

Many counts were recorded for this clonotype. The chain carries TRBV20-1 and TRBJ1-4; no firm D call. With 6 bases removed from V and 5 bases from J, the gap between germline ends came to 19 bases. This CDR3 is built from 15 residues. The germline V gene encodes CDR1 DFQATT and CDR2 SNEGSKA (reference sequence). The CDR3 coding sequence is TGCAGTGCGTCGTCCCTGGCTGAGTTGAATGAAAAACTGTTTTTT. It specifies CSASSLAELNEKLFF.

J is TRBJ2-5 and V is TRBV20-1; TRBD2 might be the D (7 bases). Deletions cut 3 bases from V and 3 bases from J, with 17 bases between. The CDR3 sequence is 15 residues long. Germline V gives CDR1 DFQATT, CDR2 SNEGSKA (reference sequence). In DNA form, the CDR3 reads TGCAGTGCTAGTCGGGGGGCGCGGTCCGAAGAGACCCAGTACTTC. It translates to CSASRGARSEETQYF.

The J gene is TRBJ2-1, the V gene TRBV6-6; D is unclear. The CDR3 is made up of 14 amino acids. The germline V and J ends were trimmed by 2 bases and 2 bases, with 7 bases remaining between them. In germline, CDR1 is MNHNY, CDR2 SVGAGI (reference sequence). CDR3 nucleotide sequence: TGTGCCAGCAGTTACGAGACAACCTACAATGAGCAGTTCTTC. Its protein product is CASSYETTYNEQFF.

This clonotype was observed many times. V and J are TRBV28 and TRBJ2-1; TRBD2 matches at 9 bases. V gave up 10 bases and J gave up 6 bases; unmatched junction bases: 10. Per germline, CDR1 MDHEN and CDR2 SYDVKM. CDR3 size: 14 residues. The CDR3 DNA reads TGTGCCATAAATAGCGGGAGTTATCTCAATGAGCAGTTCTTC. Protein sequence: CAINSGSYLNEQFF.